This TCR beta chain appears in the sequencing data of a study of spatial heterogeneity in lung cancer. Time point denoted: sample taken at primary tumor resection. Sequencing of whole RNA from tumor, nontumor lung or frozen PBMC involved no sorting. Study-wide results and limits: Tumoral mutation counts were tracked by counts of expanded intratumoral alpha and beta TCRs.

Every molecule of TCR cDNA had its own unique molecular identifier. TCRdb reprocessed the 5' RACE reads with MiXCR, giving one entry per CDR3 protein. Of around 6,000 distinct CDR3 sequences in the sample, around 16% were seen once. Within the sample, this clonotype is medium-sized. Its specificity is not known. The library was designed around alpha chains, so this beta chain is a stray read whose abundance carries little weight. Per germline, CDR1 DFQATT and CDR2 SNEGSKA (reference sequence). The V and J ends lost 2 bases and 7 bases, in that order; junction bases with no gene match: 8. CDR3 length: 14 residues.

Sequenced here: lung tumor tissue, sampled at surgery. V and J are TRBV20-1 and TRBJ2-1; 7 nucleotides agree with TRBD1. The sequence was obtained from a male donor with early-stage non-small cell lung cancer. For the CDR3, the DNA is TGCAGTGCTAGAAAAGGGACAGACGTTAATGAGCAGTTCTTC. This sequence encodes CSARKGTDVNEQFF.